This T cell receptor beta chain was retrieved from a study of response to subunit inactivated influenza vaccine. Germline V lookup: CDR1 LGHNA, CDR2 YSLEER. The CDR3 loop spans 16 amino acids. J gave up 2 bases and V 0 bases, and 6 bases lay outside the gene matches. TCRdb re-derived calls from the RT-PCR reads in MiXCR, one entry per CDR3 protein. This table has about 190,000 distinct CDR3 sequences, over 13% appearing once. This clonotype was observed a handful of times. The specimen was CD8+ T cells sorted from PBMCs, collected 4 to 6 days after vaccination. The TCR was taken from a man aged 45-60 years who received an inactivated influenza vaccine. The chain carries TRBV4-3 and TRBJ2-5, with TRBD2 matching over 7 bases. The CDR3 region is CASSQDPAGTQETQYF. For the CDR3, the DNA is TGCGCCAGCAGCCAAGATCCAGCGGGGACTCAAGAGACCCAGTACTTC.